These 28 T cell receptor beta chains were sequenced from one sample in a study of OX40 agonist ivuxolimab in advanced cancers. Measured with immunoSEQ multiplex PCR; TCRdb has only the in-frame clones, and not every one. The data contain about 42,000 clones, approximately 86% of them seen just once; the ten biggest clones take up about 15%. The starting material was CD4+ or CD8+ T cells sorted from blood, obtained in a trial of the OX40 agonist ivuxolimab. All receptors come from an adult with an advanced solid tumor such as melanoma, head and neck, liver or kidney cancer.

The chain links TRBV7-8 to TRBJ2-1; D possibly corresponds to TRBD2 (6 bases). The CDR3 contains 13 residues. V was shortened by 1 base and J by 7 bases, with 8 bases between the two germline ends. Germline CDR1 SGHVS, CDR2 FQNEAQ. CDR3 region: CASSLELANEQFF. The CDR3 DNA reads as TGTGCCAGCAGCTTAGAACTAGCTAATGAGCAGTTCTTC.

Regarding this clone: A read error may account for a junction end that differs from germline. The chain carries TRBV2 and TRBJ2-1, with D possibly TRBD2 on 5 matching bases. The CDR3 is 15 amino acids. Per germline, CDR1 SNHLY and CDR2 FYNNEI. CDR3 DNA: TGTGCCAGCAGTGACGACGGGGTTGGCTACAATGGGCAGTTCTTC. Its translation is CASSDDGVGYNGQFF.

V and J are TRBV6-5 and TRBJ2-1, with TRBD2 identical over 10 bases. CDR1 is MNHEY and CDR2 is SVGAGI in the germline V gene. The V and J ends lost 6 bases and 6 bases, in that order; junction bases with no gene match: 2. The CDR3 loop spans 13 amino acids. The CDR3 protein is CASSLAGANEQFF. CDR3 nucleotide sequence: TGTGCCAGCAGCCTAGCGGGGGCCAATGAGCAGTTCTTC.

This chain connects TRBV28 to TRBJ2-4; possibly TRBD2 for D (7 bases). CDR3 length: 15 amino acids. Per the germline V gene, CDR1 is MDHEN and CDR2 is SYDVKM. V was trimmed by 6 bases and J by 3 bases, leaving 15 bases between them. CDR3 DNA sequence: TGTGCCAGCAGCCCTGGGGGGGCCGGCAAAAACATTCAGTACTTC. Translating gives CASSPGGAGKNIQYF.

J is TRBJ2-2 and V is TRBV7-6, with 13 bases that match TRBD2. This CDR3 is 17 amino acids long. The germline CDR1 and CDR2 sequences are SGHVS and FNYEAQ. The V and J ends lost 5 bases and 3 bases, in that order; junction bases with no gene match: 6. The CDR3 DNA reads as TGTGCCAGCAGCCCGACTAGCGGGGGGTCTTACACCGGGGAGCTGTTTTTT. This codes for CASSPTSGGSYTGELFF.

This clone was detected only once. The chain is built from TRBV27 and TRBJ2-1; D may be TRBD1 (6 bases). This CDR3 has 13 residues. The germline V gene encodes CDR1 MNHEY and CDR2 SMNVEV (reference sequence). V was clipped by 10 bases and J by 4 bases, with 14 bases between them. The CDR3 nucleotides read TGTGCCACGTGGGGGCGAGGGTACAATGAGCAGTTCTTC. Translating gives CATWGRGYNEQFF.

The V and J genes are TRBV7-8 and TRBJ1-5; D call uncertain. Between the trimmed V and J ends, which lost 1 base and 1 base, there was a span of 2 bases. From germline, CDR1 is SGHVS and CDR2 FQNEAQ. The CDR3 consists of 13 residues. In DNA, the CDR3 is TGTGCCAGCAGCTTAGACAGCAATCAGCCCCAGCATTTT. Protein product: CASSLDSNQPQHF.

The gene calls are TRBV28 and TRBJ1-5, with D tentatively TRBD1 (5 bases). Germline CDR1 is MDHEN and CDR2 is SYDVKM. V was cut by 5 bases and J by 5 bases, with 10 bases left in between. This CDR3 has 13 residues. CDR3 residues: CASSRWGDQPQHF. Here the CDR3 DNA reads TGTGCCAGCAGTCGATGGGGGGATCAGCCCCAGCATTTT.

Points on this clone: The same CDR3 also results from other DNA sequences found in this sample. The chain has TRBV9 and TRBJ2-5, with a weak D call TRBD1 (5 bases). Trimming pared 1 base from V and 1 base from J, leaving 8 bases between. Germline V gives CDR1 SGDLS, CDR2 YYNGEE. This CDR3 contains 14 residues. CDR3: CASSVSGIQETQYF. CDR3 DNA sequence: TGTGCCAGCAGCGTATCAGGGATCCAAGAGACCCAGTACTTC.

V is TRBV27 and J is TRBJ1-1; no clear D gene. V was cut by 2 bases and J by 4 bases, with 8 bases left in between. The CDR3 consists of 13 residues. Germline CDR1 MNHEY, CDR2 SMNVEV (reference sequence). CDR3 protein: CASSLGIGTEAFF. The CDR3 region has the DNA TGTGCCAGCAGTTTAGGGATAGGCACTGAAGCTTTCTTT.

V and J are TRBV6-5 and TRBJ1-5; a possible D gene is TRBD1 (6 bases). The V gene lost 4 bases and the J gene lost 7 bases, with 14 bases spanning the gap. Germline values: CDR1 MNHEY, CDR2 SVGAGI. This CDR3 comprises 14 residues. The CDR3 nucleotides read TGTGCCAGCAGTTTTACAGGGAGGGGACAGCCCCAGCATTTT. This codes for CASSFTGRGQPQHF.

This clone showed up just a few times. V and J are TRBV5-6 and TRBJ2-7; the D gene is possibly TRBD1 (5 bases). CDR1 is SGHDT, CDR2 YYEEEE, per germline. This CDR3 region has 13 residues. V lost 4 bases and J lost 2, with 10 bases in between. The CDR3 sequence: CASSPDRAYEQYF. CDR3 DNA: TGTGCCAGCAGCCCTGACAGAGCCTACGAGCAGTACTTC.

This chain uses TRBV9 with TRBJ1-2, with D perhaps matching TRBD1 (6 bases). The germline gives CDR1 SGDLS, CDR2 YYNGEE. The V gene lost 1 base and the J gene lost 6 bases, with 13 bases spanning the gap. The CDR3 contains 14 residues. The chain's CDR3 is CASSVLGGLHGYTF. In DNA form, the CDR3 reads TGTGCCAGCAGCGTACTCGGGGGGCTTCATGGCTACACCTTC.

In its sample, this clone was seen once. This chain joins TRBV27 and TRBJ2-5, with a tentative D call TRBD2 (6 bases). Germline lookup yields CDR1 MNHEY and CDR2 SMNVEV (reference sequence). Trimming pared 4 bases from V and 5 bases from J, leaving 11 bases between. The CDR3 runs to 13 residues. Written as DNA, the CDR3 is TGTGCCAGCAGTTCCTGGGGGGAGGAGACCCAGTACTTC. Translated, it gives CASSSWGEETQYF.

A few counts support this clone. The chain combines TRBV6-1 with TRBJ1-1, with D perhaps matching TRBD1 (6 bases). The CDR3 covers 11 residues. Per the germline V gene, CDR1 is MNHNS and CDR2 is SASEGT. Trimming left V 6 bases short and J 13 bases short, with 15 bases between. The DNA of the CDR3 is TGTGCCAGCAGCCAATCGAACAGGGTTTTCTTT. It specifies CASSQSNRVFF.

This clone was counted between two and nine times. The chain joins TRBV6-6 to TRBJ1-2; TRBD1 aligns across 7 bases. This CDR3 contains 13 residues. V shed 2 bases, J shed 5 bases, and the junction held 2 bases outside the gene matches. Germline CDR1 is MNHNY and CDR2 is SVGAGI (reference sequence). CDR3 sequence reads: CASSYGTVYGYTF. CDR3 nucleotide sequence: TGTGCCAGCAGTTACGGGACAGTTTATGGCTACACCTTC.

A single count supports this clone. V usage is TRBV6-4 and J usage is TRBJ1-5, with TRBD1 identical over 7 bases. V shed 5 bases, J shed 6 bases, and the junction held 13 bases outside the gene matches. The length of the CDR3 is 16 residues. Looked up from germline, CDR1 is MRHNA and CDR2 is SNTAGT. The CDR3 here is CASSFPQGQRSQPQHF. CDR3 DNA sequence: TGTGCCAGCAGTTTCCCACAGGGGCAGAGGAGTCAGCCCCAGCATTTT.

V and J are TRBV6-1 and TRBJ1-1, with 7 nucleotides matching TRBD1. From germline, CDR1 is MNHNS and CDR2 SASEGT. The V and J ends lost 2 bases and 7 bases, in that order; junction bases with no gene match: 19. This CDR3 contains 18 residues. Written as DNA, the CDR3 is TGTGCCAGCAGTGAATTGGGTATACGGGACAGCACTTCTGTTGAAGCTTTCTTT. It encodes CASSELGIRDSTSVEAFF.

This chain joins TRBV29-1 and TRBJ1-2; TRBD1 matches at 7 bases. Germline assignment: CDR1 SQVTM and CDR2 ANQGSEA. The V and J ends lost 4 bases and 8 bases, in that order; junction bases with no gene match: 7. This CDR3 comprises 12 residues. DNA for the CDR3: TGCAGCGTTGGTTCCAGGGGGAGCGGCTACACCTTC. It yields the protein CSVGSRGSGYTF. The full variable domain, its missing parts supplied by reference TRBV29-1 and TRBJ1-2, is SAVISQKPSRDICQRGTSLTIQCQVDSQVTMMFWYRQQPGQSLTLIATANQGSEATYESGFVIDKFPISRPNLTFSTLTVSNMSPEDSSIYLCSVGSRGSGYTFGSGTRLTVV.

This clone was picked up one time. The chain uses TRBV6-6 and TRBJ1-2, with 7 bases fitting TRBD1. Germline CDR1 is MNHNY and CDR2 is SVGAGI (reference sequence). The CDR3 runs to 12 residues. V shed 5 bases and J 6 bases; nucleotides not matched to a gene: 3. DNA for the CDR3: TGTGCCAGCAGTGACAGGGATGATGGCTACACCTTC. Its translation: CASSDRDDGYTF.

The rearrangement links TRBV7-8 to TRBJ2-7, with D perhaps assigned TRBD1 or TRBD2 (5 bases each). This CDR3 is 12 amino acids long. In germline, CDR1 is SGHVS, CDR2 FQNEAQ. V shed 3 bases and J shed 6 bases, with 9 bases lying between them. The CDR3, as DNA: TGTGCCAGCAGCTTCCCGAGGGGCGAGCAGTACTTC. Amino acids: CASSFPRGEQYF.

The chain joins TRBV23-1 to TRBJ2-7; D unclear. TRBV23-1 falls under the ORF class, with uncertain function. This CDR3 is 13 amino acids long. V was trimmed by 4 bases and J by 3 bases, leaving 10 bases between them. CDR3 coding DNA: TGCGCCAGCAGTCCTGAGACAAACTACGAGCAGTACGTC. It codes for CASSPETNYEQYV.

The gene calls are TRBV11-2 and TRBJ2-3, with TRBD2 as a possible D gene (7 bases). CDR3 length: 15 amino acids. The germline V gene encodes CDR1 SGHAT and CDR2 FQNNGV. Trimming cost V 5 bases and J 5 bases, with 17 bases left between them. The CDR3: CASSQRGGPEDTQYF. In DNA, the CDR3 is TGTGCCAGCAGCCAAAGGGGGGGGCCCGAAGATACGCAGTATTTT.

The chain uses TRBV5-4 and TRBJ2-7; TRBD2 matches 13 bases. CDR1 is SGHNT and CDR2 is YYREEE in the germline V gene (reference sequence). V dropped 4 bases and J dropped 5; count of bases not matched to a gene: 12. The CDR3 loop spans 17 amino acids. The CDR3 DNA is TGTGCCAGCAGCCCGACTAGCGGGAGGCCCGGAAGTGACGAGCAGTACTTC. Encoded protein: CASSPTSGRPGSDEQYF. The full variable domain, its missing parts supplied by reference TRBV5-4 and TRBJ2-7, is ETGVTQSPTHLIKTRGQQVTLRCSSQSGHNTVSWYQQALGQGPQFIFQYYREEENGRGNFPPRFSGLQFPNYSSELNVNALELDDSALYLCASSPTSGRPGSDEQYFGPGTRLTVT.

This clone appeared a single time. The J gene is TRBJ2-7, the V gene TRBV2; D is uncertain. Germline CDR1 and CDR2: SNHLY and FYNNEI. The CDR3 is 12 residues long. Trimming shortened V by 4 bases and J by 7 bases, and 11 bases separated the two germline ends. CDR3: CASSVGNEEQYF. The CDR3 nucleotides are TGTGCCAGCAGTGTTGGGAACGAGGAGCAGTACTTC.

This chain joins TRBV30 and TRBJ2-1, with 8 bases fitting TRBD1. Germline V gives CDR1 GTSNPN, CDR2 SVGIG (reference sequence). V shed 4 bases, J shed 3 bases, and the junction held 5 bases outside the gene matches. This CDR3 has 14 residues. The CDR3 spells CAWNSGGDYNEQFF. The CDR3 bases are TGTGCCTGGAACTCAGGGGGCGACTACAATGAGCAGTTCTTC.

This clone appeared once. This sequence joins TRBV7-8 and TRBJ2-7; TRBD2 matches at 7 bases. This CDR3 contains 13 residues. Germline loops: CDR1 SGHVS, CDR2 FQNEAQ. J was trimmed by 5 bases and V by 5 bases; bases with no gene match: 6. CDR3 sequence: CASSLGAGDEQYF. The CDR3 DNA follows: TGTGCCAGCAGCCTAGGGGCGGGAGACGAGCAGTACTTC.

The CDR3 sequence is CASSQDLTSGRNEQFF. The CDR3 region has the DNA TGCGCCAGCAGCCAAGATCTTACTAGCGGGAGGAATGAGCAGTTCTTC. This chain uses TRBV4-3 with TRBJ2-1; TRBD2 aligns across 12 bases. Germline CDR1 LGHNA, CDR2 YSLEER. This CDR3 is 16 amino acids long. V lost 0 bases and J lost 7; bases outside the gene matches: 4.